One and the same sample provided the 3 T cell receptor beta chains below, sequenced in a study of blood T cell repertoires in COVID-19. Using immunoSEQ multiplex PCR, the repertoire was profiled, and TCRdb retains in-frame clones only, with some absent. Of some 160,000 clones in the sample, 86% are singletons; the top ten hold more than 3%. Sequenced: peripheral blood. Every receptor here comes from a woman between 70 and 85 years old with acute or convalescent COVID-19.

V and J are TRBV19 and TRBJ2-5; 9 positions match TRBD2. The CDR3 is 15 amino acids. Germline V gene sequence: CDR1 LNHDA, CDR2 SQIVND (reference sequence). V lost 2 bases to trimming and J lost 4 bases; unmatched junction nucleotides: 5. CDR3 in DNA: TGTGCCAGTAGTATATCGCTAGCGGGGTTAGAGACCCAGTACTTC. Amino acids: CASSISLAGLETQYF.

This clone turned up a few times. The V call is TRBV19, the J call TRBJ2-7, with TRBD2 as a possible D gene (6 bases). V was shortened by 5 bases and J by 7 bases, with 9 bases between the two germline ends. CDR1 LNHDA and CDR2 SQIVND come from the germline V gene (reference sequence). This CDR3 contains 11 residues. Here the CDR3 reads CASSGRREQYF. Here the CDR3 DNA reads TGTGCCAGTAGTGGGAGGCGGGAGCAGTACTTC.

This sequence joins TRBV19 and TRBJ2-7; no definite D call. CDR1 and CDR2 (germline): LNHDA, SQIVND (reference sequence). This CDR3 has 14 amino acids. Deletions cut 5 bases from V and 0 bases from J, with 11 bases between. The CDR3 loop is CASSYGFRSYEQYF. The CDR3 DNA reads as TGTGCCAGTAGTTACGGGTTCCGCTCCTACGAGCAGTACTTC.